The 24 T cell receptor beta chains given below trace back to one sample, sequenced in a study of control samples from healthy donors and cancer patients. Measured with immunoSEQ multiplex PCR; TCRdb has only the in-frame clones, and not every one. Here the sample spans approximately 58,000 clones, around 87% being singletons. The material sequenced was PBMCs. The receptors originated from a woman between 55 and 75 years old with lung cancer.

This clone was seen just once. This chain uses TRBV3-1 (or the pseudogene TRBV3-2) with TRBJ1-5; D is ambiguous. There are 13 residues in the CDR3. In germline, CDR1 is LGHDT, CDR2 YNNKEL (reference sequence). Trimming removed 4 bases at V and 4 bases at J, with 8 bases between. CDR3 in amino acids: CASSPGINQPQHF. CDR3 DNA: TGTGCCAGCAGCCCGGGGATTAATCAGCCCCAGCATTTT.

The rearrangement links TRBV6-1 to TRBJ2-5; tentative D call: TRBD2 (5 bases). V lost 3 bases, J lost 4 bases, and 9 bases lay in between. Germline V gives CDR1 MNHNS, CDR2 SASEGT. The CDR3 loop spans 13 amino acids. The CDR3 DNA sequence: TGTGCCAGCAGTGATAGCCTAGCAGAGACCCAGTACTTC. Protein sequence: CASSDSLAETQYF.

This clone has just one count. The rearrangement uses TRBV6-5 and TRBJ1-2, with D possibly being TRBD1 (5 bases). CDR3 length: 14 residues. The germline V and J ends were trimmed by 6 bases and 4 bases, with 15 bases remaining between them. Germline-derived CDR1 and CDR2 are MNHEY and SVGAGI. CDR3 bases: TGTGCCAGCAGCCCGGGACGGTCGCTCTATGGCTACACCTTC. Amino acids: CASSPGRSLYGYTF.

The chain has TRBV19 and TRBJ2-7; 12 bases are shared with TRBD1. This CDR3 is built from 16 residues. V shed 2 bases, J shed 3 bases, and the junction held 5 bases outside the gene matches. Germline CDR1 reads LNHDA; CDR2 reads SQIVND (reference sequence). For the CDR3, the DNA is TGTGCCAGTAGTATACAGGGACAGGGGGCATACTACGAGCAGTACTTC. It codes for CASSIQGQGAYYEQYF.

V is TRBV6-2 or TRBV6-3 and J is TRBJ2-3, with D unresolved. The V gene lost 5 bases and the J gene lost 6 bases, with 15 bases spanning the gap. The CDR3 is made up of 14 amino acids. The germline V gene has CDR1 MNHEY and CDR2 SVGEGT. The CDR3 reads CASSTLASLDTQYF. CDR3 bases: TGTGCCAGCAGTACCCTCGCCTCCTTGGATACGCAGTATTTT.

The CDR3 coding sequence is TGTGCCAGCAGGCCCCCCAGCCGCGAGCAGTACTTC. This gives the protein CASRPPSREQYF. The chain recombines TRBV2 with TRBJ2-7; D remains ambiguous. Germline-derived CDR1 and CDR2 are SNHLY and FYNNEI. The CDR3 sequence is 12 residues long. V was clipped by 6 bases and J by 6 bases, with 12 bases between them.

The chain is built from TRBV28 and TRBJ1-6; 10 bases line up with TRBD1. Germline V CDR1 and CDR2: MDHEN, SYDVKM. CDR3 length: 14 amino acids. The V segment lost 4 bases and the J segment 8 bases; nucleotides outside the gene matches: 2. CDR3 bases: TGTGCCAGCAGTTCCGGACAGGGGGATTCACCCCTCCACTTT. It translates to CASSSGQGDSPLHF.

CDR3 in amino acids: CASSLTAQETQYF. The CDR3 DNA sequence: TGCGCCAGCAGCTTGACAGCCCAAGAGACCCAGTACTTC. This rearrangement joins TRBV5-1 to TRBJ2-5, with D unclear. The CDR3 covers 13 residues. Trimming cost V 1 base and J 1 base, with 5 bases left between them. The germline V gene has CDR1 SGHRS and CDR2 YFSETQ.

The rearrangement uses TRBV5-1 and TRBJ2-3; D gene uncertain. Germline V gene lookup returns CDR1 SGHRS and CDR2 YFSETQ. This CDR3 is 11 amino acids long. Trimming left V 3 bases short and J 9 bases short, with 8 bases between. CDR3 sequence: CASSSESTQYF. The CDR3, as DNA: TGCGCCAGCAGCTCCGAGTCCACGCAGTATTTT.

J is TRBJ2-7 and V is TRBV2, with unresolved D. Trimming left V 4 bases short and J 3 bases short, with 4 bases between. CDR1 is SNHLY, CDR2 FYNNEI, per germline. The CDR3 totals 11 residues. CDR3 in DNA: TGTGCCAGCAGTGGAGGCTACGAGCAGTACTTC. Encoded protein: CASSGGYEQYF. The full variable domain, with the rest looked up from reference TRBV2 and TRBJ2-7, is EPEVTQTPSHQVTQMGQEVILRCVPISNHLYFYWYRQILGQKVEFLVSFYNNEISEKSEIFDDQFSVERPDGSNFTLKIRSTKLEDSAMYFCASSGGYEQYFGPGTRLTVT.

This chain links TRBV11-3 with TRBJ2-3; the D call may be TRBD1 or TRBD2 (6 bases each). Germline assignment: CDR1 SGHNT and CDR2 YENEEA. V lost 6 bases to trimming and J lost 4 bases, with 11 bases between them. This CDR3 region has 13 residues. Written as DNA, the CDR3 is TGTGCCAGCAGTCATGGGGGGCCAGATACGCAGTATTTT. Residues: CASSHGGPDTQYF.

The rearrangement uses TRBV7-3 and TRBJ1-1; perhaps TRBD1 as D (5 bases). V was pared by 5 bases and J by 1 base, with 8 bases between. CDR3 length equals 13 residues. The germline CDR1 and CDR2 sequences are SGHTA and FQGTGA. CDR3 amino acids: CASSPQGNTEAFF. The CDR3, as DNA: TGTGCCAGCAGCCCGCAGGGGAACACTGAAGCTTTCTTT.

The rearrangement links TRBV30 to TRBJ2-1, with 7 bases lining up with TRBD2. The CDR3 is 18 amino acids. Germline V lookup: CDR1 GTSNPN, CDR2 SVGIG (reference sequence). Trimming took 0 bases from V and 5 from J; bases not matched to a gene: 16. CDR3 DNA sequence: TGTGCCTGGAGTGTACTTGTTCTAGCGGTCCGCCGGGACAATGAGCAGTTCTTC. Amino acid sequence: CAWSVLVLAVRRDNEQFF.

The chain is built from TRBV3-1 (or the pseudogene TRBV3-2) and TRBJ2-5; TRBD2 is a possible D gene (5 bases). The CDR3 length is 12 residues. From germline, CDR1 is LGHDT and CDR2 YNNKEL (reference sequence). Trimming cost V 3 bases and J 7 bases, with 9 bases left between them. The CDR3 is CASSQDLGTQYF. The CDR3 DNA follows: TGTGCCAGCAGCCAGGACTTAGGGACCCAGTACTTC.

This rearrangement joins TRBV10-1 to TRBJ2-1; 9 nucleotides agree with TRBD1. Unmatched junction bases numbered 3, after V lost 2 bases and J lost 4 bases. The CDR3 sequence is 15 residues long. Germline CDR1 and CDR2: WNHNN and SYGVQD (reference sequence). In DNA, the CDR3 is TGCGCCAGCAGTGAGGCGGGACAGGGATACAATGAGCAGTTCTTC. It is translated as CASSEAGQGYNEQFF.

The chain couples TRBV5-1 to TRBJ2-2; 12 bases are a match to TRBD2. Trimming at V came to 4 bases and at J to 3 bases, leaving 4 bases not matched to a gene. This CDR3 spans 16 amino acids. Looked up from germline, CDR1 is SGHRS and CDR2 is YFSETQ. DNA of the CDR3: TGCGCCAGCAGCCTAAGGACTAGCGGGGACACCGGGGAGCTGTTTTTT. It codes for CASSLRTSGDTGELFF.

CDR3 DNA: TGTGCCAGCGGAACGACAGACAGGAACACCGGGGAGCTGTTTTTT. As protein: CASGTTDRNTGELFF. V gene TRBV4-2 combines with J gene TRBJ2-2, with D perhaps TRBD1 (5 bases). The CDR3 length is 15 residues. V was trimmed by 8 bases and J by 1 base, leaving 14 bases between them. Per germline, CDR1 LGHNA and CDR2 YNFKEQ.

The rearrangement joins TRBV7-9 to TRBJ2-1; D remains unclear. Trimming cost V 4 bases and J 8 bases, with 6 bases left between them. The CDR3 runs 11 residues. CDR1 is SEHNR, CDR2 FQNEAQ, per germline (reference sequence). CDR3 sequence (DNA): TGTGCCAGCAGCTCAAGTCATGAGCAGTTCTTC. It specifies CASSSSHEQFF.

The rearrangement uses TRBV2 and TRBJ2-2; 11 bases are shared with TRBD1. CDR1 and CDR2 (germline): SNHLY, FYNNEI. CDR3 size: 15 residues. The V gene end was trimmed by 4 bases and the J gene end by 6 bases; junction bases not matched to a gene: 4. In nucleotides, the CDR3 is TGTGCCAGCAGTGCATCGGACAGGGGGCCCGGGGAGCTGTTTTTT. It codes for CASSASDRGPGELFF.

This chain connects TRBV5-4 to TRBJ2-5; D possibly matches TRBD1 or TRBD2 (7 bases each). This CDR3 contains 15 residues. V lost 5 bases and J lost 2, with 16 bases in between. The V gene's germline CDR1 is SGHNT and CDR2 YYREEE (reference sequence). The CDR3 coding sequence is TGTGCCAGCAGTCTGGGAGGGGGCGGGCAAGAGACCCAGTACTTC. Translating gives CASSLGGGGQETQYF.

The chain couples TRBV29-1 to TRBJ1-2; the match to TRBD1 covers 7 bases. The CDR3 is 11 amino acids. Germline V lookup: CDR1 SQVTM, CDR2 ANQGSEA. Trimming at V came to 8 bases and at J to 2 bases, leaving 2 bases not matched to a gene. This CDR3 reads CSQTGNYGYTF. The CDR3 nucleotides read TGCAGCCAGACAGGGAACTATGGCTACACCTTC.

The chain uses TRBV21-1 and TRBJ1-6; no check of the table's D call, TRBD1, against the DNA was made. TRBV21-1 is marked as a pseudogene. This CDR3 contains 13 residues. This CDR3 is CASSKAGGSPLHF. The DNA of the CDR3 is TGTGCCAGCAGCAAGGCAGGGGGATCACCCCTCCACTTT.

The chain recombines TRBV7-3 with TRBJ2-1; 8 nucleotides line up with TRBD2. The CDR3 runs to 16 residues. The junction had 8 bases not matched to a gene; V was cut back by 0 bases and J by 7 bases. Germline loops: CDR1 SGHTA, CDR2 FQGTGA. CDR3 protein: CASSLTPAGGFNEQFF. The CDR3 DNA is TGTGCCAGCAGCTTAACTCCCGCGGGAGGCTTTAATGAGCAGTTCTTC.

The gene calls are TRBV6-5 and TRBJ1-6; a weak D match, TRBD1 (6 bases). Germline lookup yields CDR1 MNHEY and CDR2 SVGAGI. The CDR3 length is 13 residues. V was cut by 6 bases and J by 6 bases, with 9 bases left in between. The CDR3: CASRRTVNSPLHF. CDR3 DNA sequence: TGTGCCAGCAGACGGACAGTTAATTCACCCCTCCACTTT.